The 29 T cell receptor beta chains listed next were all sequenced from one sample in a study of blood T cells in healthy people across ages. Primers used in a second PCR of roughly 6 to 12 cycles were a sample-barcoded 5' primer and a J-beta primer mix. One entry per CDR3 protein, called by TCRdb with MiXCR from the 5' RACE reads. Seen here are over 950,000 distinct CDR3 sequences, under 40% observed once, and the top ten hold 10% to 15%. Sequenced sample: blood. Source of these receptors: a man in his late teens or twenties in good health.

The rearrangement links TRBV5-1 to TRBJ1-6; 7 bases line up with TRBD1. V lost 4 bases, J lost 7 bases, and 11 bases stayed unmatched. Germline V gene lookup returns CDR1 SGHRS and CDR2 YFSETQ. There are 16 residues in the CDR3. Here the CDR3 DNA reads TGCGCCAGCAGCCTCATAACAGGGGTCGGCAATTCACCCCTCCACTTT. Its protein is CASSLITGVGNSPLHF.

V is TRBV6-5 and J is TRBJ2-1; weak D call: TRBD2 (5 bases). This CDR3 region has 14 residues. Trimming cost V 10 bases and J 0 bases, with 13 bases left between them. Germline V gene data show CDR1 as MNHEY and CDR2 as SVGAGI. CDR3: CAIGSGNSYNEQFF. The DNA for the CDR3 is TGTGCCATAGGGTCCGGGAACTCCTACAATGAGCAGTTCTTC.

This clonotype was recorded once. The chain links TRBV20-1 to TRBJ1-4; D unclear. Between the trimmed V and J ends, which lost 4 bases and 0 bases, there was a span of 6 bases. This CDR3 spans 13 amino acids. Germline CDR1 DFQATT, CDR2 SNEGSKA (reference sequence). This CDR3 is CSATRTTNEKLFF. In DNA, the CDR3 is TGCAGTGCTACGAGGACAACTAATGAAAAACTGTTTTTT.

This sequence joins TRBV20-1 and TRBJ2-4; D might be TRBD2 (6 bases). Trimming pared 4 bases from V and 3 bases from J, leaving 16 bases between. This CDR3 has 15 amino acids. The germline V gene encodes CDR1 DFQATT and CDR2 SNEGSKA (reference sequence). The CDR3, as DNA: TGCAGTGCTACGACCCATCGGGGGATCAAAAACATTCAGTACTTC. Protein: CSATTHRGIKNIQYF.

The CDR3: CASSESYRWQANNEQYF. CDR3 nucleotide sequence: TGTGCCAGCAGTGAATCGTACAGGTGGCAGGCCAACAATGAGCAGTACTTC. V usage is TRBV25-1 and J usage is TRBJ2-1; possible D gene TRBD1, 5 bases. The DNA end lines up better with TRBJ2-7; the J call may be wrong. This CDR3 is built from 17 residues. Germline-derived CDR1 and CDR2 are MGHDK and SYGVNS.

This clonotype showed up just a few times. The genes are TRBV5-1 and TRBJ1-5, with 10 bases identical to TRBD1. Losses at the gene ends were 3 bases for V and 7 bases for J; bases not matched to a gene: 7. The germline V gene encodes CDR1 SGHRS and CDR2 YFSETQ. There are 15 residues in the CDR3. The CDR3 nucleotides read TGCGCCAGCAGCTCCGGGACAGGGGCACGCCAGCCCCAGCATTTT. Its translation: CASSSGTGARQPQHF.

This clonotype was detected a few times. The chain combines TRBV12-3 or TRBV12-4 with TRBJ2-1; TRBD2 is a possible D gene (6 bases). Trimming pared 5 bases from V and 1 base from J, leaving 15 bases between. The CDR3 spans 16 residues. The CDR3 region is CASSNSGLLSYNEQFF. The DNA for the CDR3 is TGTGCCAGCAGTAACAGCGGGCTCCTTTCCTACAATGAGCAGTTCTTC.

As DNA, the CDR3 is TGCAGTGCTAGAGATTTCGTCGATGGGGGTTTGCAAGAGACCCAGTACTTC. Protein product: CSARDFVDGGLQETQYF. The chain links TRBV20-1 to TRBJ2-5; D may correspond to TRBD1 or TRBD2 (5 bases each). The length of the CDR3 is 17 residues. The germline CDR1 and CDR2 sequences are DFQATT and SNEGSKA (reference sequence). Trimming took 0 bases from V and 2 from J, leaving 19 bases between them.

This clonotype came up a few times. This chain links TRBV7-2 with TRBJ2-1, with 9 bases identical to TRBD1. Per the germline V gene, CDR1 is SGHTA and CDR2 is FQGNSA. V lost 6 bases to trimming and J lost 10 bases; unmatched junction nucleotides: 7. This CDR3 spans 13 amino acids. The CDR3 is CASRITGGDEQFF. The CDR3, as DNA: TGTGCCAGCAGGATTACAGGGGGCGACGAGCAGTTCTTC.

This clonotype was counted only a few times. The CDR3 DNA is TGCAGCGTCACCACAGGGACGGGCACCGGGGAGCTGTTTTTT. Protein product: CSVTTGTGTGELFF. The genes are TRBV29-1 and TRBJ2-2, with a possible D match to TRBD1 (6 bases). The V gene's germline CDR1 is SQVTM and CDR2 ANQGSEA. The V and J ends lost 6 bases and 4 bases respectively, with 15 bases between them. This CDR3 contains 14 residues.

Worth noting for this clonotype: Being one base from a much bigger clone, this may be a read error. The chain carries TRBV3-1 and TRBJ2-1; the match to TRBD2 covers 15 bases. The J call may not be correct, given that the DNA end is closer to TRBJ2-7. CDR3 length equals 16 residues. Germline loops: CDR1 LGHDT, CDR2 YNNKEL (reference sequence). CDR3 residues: CASSRTSGGVYNEQYF. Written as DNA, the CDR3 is TGTGCCAGCAGCCGGACTAGCGGGGGGGTTTACAATGAGCAGTACTTC.

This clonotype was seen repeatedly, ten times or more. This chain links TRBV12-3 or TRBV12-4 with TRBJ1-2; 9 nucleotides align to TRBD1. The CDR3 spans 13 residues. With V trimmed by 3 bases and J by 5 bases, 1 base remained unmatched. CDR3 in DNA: TGTGCCAGCAGTTTGACAGGGGGGTATGGCTACACCTTC. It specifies CASSLTGGYGYTF.

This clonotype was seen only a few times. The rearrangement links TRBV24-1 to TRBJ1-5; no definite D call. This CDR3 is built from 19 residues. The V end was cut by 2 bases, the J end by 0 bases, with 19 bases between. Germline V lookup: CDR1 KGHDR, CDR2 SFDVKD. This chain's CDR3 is CATSDSHRAAGYSNQPQHF. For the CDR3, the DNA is TGTGCCACCAGTGATTCCCACCGGGCCGCCGGTTATAGCAATCAGCCCCAGCATTTT.

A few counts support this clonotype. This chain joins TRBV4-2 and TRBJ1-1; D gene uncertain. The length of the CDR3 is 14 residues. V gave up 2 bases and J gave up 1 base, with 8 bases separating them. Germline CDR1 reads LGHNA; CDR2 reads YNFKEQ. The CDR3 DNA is TGTGCCAGCAGCCAACTTGCAGGGAACACTGAAGCTTTCTTT. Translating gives CASSQLAGNTEAFF.

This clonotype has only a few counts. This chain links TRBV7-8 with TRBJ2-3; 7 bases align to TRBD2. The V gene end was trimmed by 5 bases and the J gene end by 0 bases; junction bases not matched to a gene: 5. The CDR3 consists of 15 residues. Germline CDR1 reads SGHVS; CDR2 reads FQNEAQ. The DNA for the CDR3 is TGTGCCAGCAGCCGTACTAGCGAAAGCACAGATACGCAGTATTTT. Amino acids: CASSRTSESTDTQYF. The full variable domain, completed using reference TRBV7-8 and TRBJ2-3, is GAGVSQSPRYKVAKRGQDVALRCDPISGHVSLFWYQQALGQGPEFLTYFQNEAQLDKSGLPSDRFFAERPEGSVSTLKIQRTQQEDSAVYLCASSRTSESTDTQYFGPGTRLTVL.

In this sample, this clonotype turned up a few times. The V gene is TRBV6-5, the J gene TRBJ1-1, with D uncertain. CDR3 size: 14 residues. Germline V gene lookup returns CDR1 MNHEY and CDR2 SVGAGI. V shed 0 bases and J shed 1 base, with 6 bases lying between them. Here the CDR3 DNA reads TGTGCCAGCAGTTACTCGAAGGGGAACACTGAAGCTTTCTTT. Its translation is CASSYSKGNTEAFF.

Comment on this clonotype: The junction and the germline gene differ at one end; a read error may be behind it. The CDR3 reads CVSSLQGSSYNEQYF. The CDR3 DNA reads TGTGTCAGCAGCCTCCAGGGGAGCTCCTACAATGAGCAGTACTTC. J is TRBJ2-1 and V is TRBV14; D perhaps matches TRBD1 (6 bases). The DNA end favors TRBJ2-7, so the J call may be wrong. The CDR3 length is 15 residues. Germline CDR1 SGHDN, CDR2 FVKESK.

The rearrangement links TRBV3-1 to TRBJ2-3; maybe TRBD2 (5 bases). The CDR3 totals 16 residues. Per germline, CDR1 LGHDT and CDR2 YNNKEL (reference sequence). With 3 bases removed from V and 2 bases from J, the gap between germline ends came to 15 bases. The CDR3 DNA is TGTGCCAGCAGCCAGGCTAGCCGTCTACTCACAGATACGCAGTATTTT. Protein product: CASSQASRLLTDTQYF.

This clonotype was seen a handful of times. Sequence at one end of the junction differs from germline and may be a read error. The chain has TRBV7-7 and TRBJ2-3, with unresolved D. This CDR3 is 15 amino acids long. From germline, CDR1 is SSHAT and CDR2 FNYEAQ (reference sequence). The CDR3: CASSLSPGPADTQYF. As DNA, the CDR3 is TGTGCTAGCAGCTTATCACCGGGCCCCGCAGATACGCAGTATTTT.

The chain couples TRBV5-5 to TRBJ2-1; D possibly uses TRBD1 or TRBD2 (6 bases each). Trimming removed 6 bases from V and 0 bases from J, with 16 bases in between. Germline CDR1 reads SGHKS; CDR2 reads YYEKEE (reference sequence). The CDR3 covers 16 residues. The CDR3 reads CASIWGARTSYNEQFF. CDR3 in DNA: TGTGCCAGCATCTGGGGGGCACGGACCTCCTACAATGAGCAGTTCTTC.

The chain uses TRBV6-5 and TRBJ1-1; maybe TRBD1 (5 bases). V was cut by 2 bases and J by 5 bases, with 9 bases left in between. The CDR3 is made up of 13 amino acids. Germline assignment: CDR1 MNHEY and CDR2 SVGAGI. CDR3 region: CASSYDRGTEAFF. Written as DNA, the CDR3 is TGTGCCAGCAGTTACGACCGGGGGACTGAAGCTTTCTTT.

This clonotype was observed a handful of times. The CDR3 loop reads CASSFQRGASTDTQYF. The CDR3 DNA sequence: TGCGCCAGCAGCTTCCAGCGGGGGGCGAGCACAGATACGCAGTATTTT. This chain joins TRBV5-1 and TRBJ2-3, with 9 bases that match TRBD2. The CDR3 runs to 16 residues. The germline V gene has CDR1 SGHRS and CDR2 YFSETQ. The V gene end was trimmed by 2 bases and the J gene end by 0 bases; junction bases not matched to a gene: 4.

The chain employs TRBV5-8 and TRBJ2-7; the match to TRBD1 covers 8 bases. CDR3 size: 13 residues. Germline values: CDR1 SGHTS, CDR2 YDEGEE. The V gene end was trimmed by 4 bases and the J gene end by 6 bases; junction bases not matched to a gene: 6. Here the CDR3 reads CASSAADRGEQYF. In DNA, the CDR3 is TGTGCCAGCAGCGCGGCAGACAGGGGCGAGCAGTACTTC.

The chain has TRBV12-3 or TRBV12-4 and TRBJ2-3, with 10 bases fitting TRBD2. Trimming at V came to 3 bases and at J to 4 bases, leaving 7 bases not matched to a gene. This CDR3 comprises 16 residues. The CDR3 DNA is TGTGCCAGCAGTTTGCAACTAGCGGGGTGCGCAGATACGCAGTATTTT. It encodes CASSLQLAGCADTQYF.

The CDR3 nucleotides read TGTGCCAGCAGCGGTGAGACCTACGAGCAGTACTTC. This sequence encodes CASSGETYEQYF. The V and J genes are TRBV9 and TRBJ2-7; no definite D call. The CDR3 consists of 12 residues. CDR1 is SGDLS, CDR2 YYNGEE, per germline. V was trimmed by 3 bases and J by 2 bases, leaving 6 bases between them.

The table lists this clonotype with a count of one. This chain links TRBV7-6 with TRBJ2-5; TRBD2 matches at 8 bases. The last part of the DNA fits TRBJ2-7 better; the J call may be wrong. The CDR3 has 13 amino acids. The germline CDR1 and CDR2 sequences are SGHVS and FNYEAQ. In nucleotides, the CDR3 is TGTGCCAGCAGCTCGGGGGGGCACTACGAGCAGTACTTC. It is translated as CASSSGGHYEQYF.

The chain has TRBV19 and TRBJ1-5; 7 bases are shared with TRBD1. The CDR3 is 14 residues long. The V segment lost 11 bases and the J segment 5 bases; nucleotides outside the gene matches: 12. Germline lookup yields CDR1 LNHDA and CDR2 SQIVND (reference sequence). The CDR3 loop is CACSPGQWYQPQHF. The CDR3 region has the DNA TGTGCCTGCTCGCCGGGACAGTGGTATCAGCCCCAGCATTTT.

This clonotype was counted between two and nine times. CDR3 DNA: TGTGCCAGCAGATTGGGACGGTACTCCTACGAGCAGTACTTC. Translated: CASRLGRYSYEQYF. J is TRBJ2-7 and V is TRBV7-2; D could derive from TRBD1 or TRBD2 (5 bases each). The ends were cut back, 6 bases at V and 0 bases at J, with 12 bases in the middle. The CDR3 consists of 14 residues. CDR1 and CDR2 from the germline V gene are SGHTA and FQGNSA.

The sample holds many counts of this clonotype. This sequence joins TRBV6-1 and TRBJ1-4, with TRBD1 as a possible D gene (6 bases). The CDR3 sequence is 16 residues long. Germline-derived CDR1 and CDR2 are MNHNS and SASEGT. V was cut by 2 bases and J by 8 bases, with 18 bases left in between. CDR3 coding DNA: TGTGCCAGCAGTGAAAGGTGGACAGCGGCGGGCGAAAAACTGTTTTTT. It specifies CASSERWTAAGEKLFF.